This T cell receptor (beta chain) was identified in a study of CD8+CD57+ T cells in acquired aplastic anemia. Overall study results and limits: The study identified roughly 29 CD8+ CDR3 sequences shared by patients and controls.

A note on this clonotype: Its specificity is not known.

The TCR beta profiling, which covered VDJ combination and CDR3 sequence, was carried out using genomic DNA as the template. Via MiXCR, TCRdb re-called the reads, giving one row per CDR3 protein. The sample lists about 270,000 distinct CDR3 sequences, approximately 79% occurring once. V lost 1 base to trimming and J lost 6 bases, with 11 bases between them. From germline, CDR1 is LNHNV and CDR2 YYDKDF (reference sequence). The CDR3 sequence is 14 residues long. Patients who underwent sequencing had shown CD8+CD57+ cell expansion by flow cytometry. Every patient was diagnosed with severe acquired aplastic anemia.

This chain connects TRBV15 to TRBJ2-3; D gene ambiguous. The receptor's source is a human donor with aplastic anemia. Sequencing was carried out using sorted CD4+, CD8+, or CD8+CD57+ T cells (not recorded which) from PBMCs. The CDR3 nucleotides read TGTGCCACCAGCAGAGGGAGAGGTCCCGATACGCAGTATTTT. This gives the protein CATSRGRGPDTQYF.